The 11 T cell receptor beta chains given below trace back to one sample, sequenced in a study of blood T cells in healthy people across ages. The use of a sample-barcoded 5' primer and a J-beta primer mix characterized a second PCR of roughly 6 to 11 cycles. A single record per CDR3 protein comes from TCRdb applying MiXCR to the 5' RACE reads. The data hold approximately 800,000 distinct CDR3 sequences, with approximately 25% observed a single time. These same data were also listed under a study on T cells of mothers and their children.

Specimen: blood. All receptors come from a boy between 10 and 17 years old in good health.

DNA for the CDR3: TGTGCCAGCAGTGAAACGGGGGTGTACAATCAGCCCCAGCATTTT. Protein product: CASSETGVYNQPQHF. This chain connects TRBV2 to TRBJ1-5; D may be TRBD1 (5 bases). CDR1 SNHLY and CDR2 FYNNEI come from the germline V gene. The germline V and J ends were trimmed by 2 bases and 3 bases, with 11 bases remaining between them. The CDR3 spans 15 residues.

This clonotype was seen once. One end of the junction fails to match germline, which may point to a read error. The rearrangement uses TRBV28 and TRBJ1-2; D gene ambiguous. The CDR3 spans 13 residues. CDR1 is MDHEN, CDR2 SYDVKM, per germline. The CDR3 region has the DNA TGTGCCAGCAGTCCCCGGAGCCTGCGAGGCTACGCCTTC. Translated: CASSPRSLRGYAF.

This rearrangement joins TRBV29-1 to TRBJ2-7, with D tentatively TRBD2 (6 bases). CDR1 SQVTM and CDR2 ANQGSEA come from the germline V gene. Trimming took 2 bases from V and 3 from J, leaving 14 bases between them. The CDR3 loop spans 14 amino acids. CDR3 in DNA: TGCAGCGTTGAAACGGCAGCGGGCAGCTACGAGCAGTACTTC. Residues: CSVETAAGSYEQYF.

The chain has TRBV3-1 and TRBJ1-2; TRBD1 might be the D (5 bases). CDR1 LGHDT and CDR2 YNNKEL come from the germline V gene (reference sequence). The CDR3 contains 14 residues. With 1 base removed from V and 8 bases from J, the gap between germline ends came to 14 bases. Here the CDR3 reads CASSQAGPGSGYTF. The CDR3 DNA sequence: TGTGCCAGCAGCCAAGCGGGGCCAGGCAGCGGCTACACCTTC.

The chain is built from TRBV20-1 and TRBJ1-1; D may be TRBD1 (5 bases). V was pared by 3 bases and J by 0 bases, with 8 bases between. The V gene's germline CDR1 is DFQATT and CDR2 SNEGSKA (reference sequence). This CDR3 region has 13 residues. As DNA, the CDR3 is TGCAGTGCTAGGACAGCCATGAACACTGAAGCTTTCTTT. Protein product: CSARTAMNTEAFF.

The chain joins TRBV5-1 to TRBJ1-4; a possible D gene is TRBD1 (6 bases). From germline, CDR1 is SGHRS and CDR2 YFSETQ. The germline V and J ends were trimmed by 4 bases and 7 bases, with 14 bases remaining between them. This CDR3 is 14 amino acids long. The CDR3, as DNA: TGCGCCAGCAGCCTTACAGGGATGGGTGAAAAACTGTTTTTT. It specifies CASSLTGMGEKLFF.

In its sample, this clonotype was seen a few times. The genes are TRBV12-3 or TRBV12-4 and TRBJ2-3; D is unresolved. The ends were cut back, 4 bases at V and 0 bases at J, with 5 bases in the middle. The CDR3 extends over 13 amino acids. The CDR3 reads CASSSDSTDTQYF. The DNA of the CDR3 is TGTGCCAGCAGTTCGGACAGCACAGATACGCAGTATTTT.

The V gene is TRBV10-3, the J gene TRBJ2-7, with D perhaps matching TRBD1 (6 bases). The CDR3 contains 16 residues. Trimming shortened V by 2 bases and J by 2 bases, and 16 bases separated the two germline ends. Germline values: CDR1 ENHRY, CDR2 SYGVKD. CDR3 sequence (DNA): TGTGCCATCAGTGAGGCTCCGGGACACTCCACCTACGAGCAGTACTTC. It encodes CAISEAPGHSTYEQYF.

The chain is built from TRBV12-3 or TRBV12-4 and TRBJ2-5; D gene unclear. The CDR3 contains 14 residues. The germline V and J ends were trimmed by 11 bases and 1 base, with 17 bases remaining between them. CDR3 region: CACRDEAGQETQYF. CDR3 sequence (DNA): TGTGCCTGCCGCGACGAGGCAGGCCAAGAGACCCAGTACTTC.

This clonotype showed up just a few times. This chain uses TRBV14 with TRBJ2-3; 8 nucleotides match TRBD1. With 6 bases clipped from V and 2 bases from J, the junction kept 7 bases outside the gene matches. This CDR3 has 15 residues. Germline V gives CDR1 SGHDN, CDR2 FVKESK. CDR3 in amino acids: CASSFDRGNTDTQYF. As DNA, the CDR3 is TGTGCCAGCAGTTTCGACAGGGGAAACACAGATACGCAGTATTTT.

This chain uses TRBV6-5 with TRBJ2-5, with D uncertain. Trimming shortened V by 7 bases and J by 3 bases, and 18 bases separated the two germline ends. The germline V gene encodes CDR1 MNHEY and CDR2 SVGAGI. The CDR3 loop spans 15 amino acids. The CDR3 nucleotides read TGTGCCAGCAATCCTACGAGCAGGTTGAAAGAGACCCAGTACTTC. Protein sequence: CASNPTSRLKETQYF.